What follows are 31 T cell receptor beta chains derived from one specimen sequenced in a study of vaccination and CD4 T cells after COVID-19. The Oncomine TCR Beta short-read assay was what sequenced the DNA obtained from cultured CD4+ T cells. TCRdb fed the PCR reads into MiXCR, producing one record per CDR3 protein. The repertoire holds some 12,000 distinct CDR3 sequences, with about 50% as singletons. This sample's treatment: roughly 10-day PBMC culture with coronavirus spike peptide pools or control peptides (ViraFEST assay). No antigen has been identified for these receptors. Source material: CD4+ T cells from blood, cultured in vitro. These receptors all stem from a human donor who had recovered from COVID-19.

This chain joins TRBV19 and TRBJ1-3; 10 positions agree with TRBD1. The germline CDR1 and CDR2 sequences are LNHDA and SQIVND (reference sequence). The CDR3 has 16 amino acids. V dropped 4 bases and J dropped 2; count of bases not matched to a gene: 5. CDR3 in amino acids: CASSTSGTGAGNTIYF. The CDR3 DNA reads TGTGCCAGTAGTACTTCCGGGACAGGGGCTGGAAACACCATATATTTT. Full variable domain (missing parts from reference TRBV19 and TRBJ1-3): DGGITQSPKYLFRKEGQNVTLSCEQNLNHDAMYWYRQDPGQGLRLIYYSQIVNDFQKGDIAEGYSVSREKKESFPLTVTSAQKNPTAFYLCASSTSGTGAGNTIYFGEGSWLTVV.

This clonotype was counted between two and nine times. This chain connects TRBV20-1 to TRBJ2-3; 9 nucleotides align to TRBD2. The CDR3 covers 17 residues. V lost 2 bases to trimming and J lost 2 bases; unmatched junction nucleotides: 11. Germline CDR1 is DFQATT and CDR2 is SNEGSKA (reference sequence). CDR3 DNA sequence: TGCAGTGCTAGAAGTTATGGTCTAGCGGGATACACAGATACGCAGTATTTT. It is translated as CSARSYGLAGYTDTQYF.

This clonotype has only a few counts. The chain links TRBV27 to TRBJ1-2; 9 bases fit TRBD1. The CDR3 totals 15 residues. From germline, CDR1 is MNHEY and CDR2 SMNVEV (reference sequence). With 5 bases clipped from V and 5 bases from J, the junction kept 9 bases outside the gene matches. CDR3 loop: CASSPLDRGRYGYTF. The CDR3 DNA reads TGTGCCAGCAGTCCCCTTGACAGGGGGAGGTATGGCTACACCTTC.

This clonotype was observed once. The chain is built from TRBV24-1 and TRBJ1-5; D remains unclear. The germline CDR1 and CDR2 sequences are KGHDR and SFDVKD. The CDR3 sequence is 9 residues long. V gave up 12 bases and J gave up 9 bases, with 8 bases separating them. CDR3 protein: CASRGPQHF. CDR3 sequence (DNA): TGTGCCTCGAGAGGGCCCCAGCATTTT.

V and J are TRBV20-1 and TRBJ1-5; D might be TRBD1 (5 bases). V shed 0 bases and J shed 2 bases, with 11 bases lying between them. Germline V lookup: CDR1 DFQATT, CDR2 SNEGSKA (reference sequence). This CDR3 has 15 residues. CDR3 sequence (DNA): TGCAGTGCTAGAGAGGGGATGGGGGGCAATCAGCCCCAGCATTTT. Encoded protein: CSAREGMGGNQPQHF.

This clonotype has only one observation. The chain combines TRBV7-8 with TRBJ2-7; TRBD2 agrees at 8 bases. The CDR3 sequence is 15 residues long. Germline-derived CDR1 and CDR2 are SGHVS and FQNEAQ. V lost 3 bases and J lost 3; bases outside the gene matches: 7. In nucleotides, the CDR3 is TGTGCCAGCAGCTTGCCGGGACTAGTCATCTACGAGCAGTACTTC. Encoded protein: CASSLPGLVIYEQYF.

This clonotype was detected a few times. The chain recombines TRBV6-1 with TRBJ1-2; no reliable D call. Germline V gene data show CDR1 as MNHNS and CDR2 as SASEGT. The V gene lost 0 bases and the J gene lost 4 bases, with 6 bases spanning the gap. This CDR3 has 13 amino acids. DNA for the CDR3: TGTGCCAGCAGTGAAGCAATGGGCTATGGCTACACCTTC. Its protein product is CASSEAMGYGYTF.

This clonotype was picked up a small number of times. The chain carries TRBV20-1 and TRBJ2-3, with TRBD1 matching over 8 bases. The V and J ends lost 0 bases and 0 bases, in that order; junction bases with no gene match: 8. Germline values: CDR1 DFQATT, CDR2 SNEGSKA (reference sequence). This CDR3 has 17 residues. The CDR3 sequence is CSARDPAGTGSTDTQYF. The CDR3 DNA reads as TGCAGTGCTAGAGATCCCGCTGGGACAGGTAGCACAGATACGCAGTATTTT.

This clonotype was observed once. The gene calls are TRBV11-2 and TRBJ2-7, with 11 bases aligning to TRBD2. Germline loops: CDR1 SGHAT, CDR2 FQNNGV. The J segment lost 3 bases and the V segment lost 0 bases, leaving 4 bases of the junction unmatched. This CDR3 region has 16 residues. The CDR3 bases are TGTGCCAGCAGCTTAGATAGACTAGCGGGAAACTACGAGCAGTACTTC. Translation gives CASSLDRLAGNYEQYF.

The chain has TRBV6-2 or TRBV6-3 and TRBJ1-6; 7 nucleotides agree with TRBD1. CDR1 is MNHEY, CDR2 SVGEGT, per germline. V shed 2 bases and J 10 bases; nucleotides not matched to a gene: 8. CDR3 size: 15 residues. The chain's CDR3 is CASSYNPRGQSPLHF. The CDR3 DNA follows: TGTGCCAGCAGTTACAACCCGAGGGGGCAGTCACCCCTCCACTTT.

The chain combines TRBV7-2 with TRBJ2-7; 7 nucleotides agree with TRBD2. The trim removed 5 bases at V and 0 bases at J, leaving 4 bases unmatched. Germline assignment: CDR1 SGHTA and CDR2 FQGNSA. The CDR3 covers 14 residues. The CDR3 reads CASSTSSGSYEQYF. DNA for the CDR3: TGTGCCAGCAGCACCTCTAGCGGCTCCTACGAGCAGTACTTC.

This clonotype has a single count. The rearrangement joins TRBV7-9 to TRBJ2-7; 7 positions agree with TRBD1. The CDR3 consists of 14 residues. V was clipped by 5 bases and J by 2 bases; unmatched bases: 6. Germline CDR1 is SEHNR and CDR2 is FQNEAQ (reference sequence). The CDR3 region has the DNA TGTGCCAGCAGCCTGGGACAGCCGCCCTACGAGCAGTACTTC. Protein sequence: CASSLGQPPYEQYF.

The gene calls are TRBV6-1 and TRBJ2-3, with a possible D match to TRBD2 (5 bases). V was shortened by 6 bases and J by 0 bases, with 10 bases between the two germline ends. The CDR3 is made up of 14 amino acids. CDR1 and CDR2 from the germline V gene are MNHNS and SASEGT. For the CDR3, the DNA is TGTGCCAGCAGAGTTAGCGAGAGCACAGATACGCAGTATTTT. This gives the protein CASRVSESTDTQYF.

The sample holds a few counts of this clonotype. The chain couples TRBV6-2 or TRBV6-3 to TRBJ1-2; D call uncertain. The CDR3 has 17 amino acids. Germline CDR1 MNHEY, CDR2 SVGEGT. V shed 8 bases and J shed 9 bases, with 31 bases lying between them. The CDR3 sequence is CASRHPRGRRALVSYTF. The CDR3 DNA is TGTGCCAGCCGACACCCCCGAGGACGGCGGGCCCTGGTCAGCTACACCTTC.

The rearrangement joins TRBV6-1 to TRBJ1-4; D gene unclear. The length of the CDR3 is 15 residues. Germline loops: CDR1 MNHNS, CDR2 SASEGT. V lost 6 bases and J lost 0, with 11 bases in between. The chain's CDR3 is CASRNPGTTNEKLFF. CDR3 coding DNA: TGTGCCAGCAGGAACCCCGGGACAACTAATGAAAAACTGTTTTTT.

This CDR3 reads CASSEGGQGADPQHF. CDR3 nucleotide sequence: TGTGCCAGCAGTGAAGGGGGACAGGGGGCGGATCCCCAGCATTTT. The genes are TRBV6-1 and TRBJ1-5, with 12 positions matching TRBD1. CDR1 and CDR2 (germline): MNHNS, SASEGT. V trimming: 1 base; J trimming: 10 bases; junction bases outside the gene matches: 5. This CDR3 has 15 amino acids.

This clonotype was seen just once. The chain combines TRBV5-6 with TRBJ1-5; maybe TRBD1 (5 bases). V was pared by 1 base and J by 5 bases, with 10 bases between. The CDR3 length is 14 residues. Germline CDR1 SGHDT, CDR2 YYEEEE. This CDR3 reads CASSLWQGYQPQHF. In DNA, the CDR3 is TGTGCCAGCAGCTTGTGGCAGGGTTATCAGCCCCAGCATTTT.

The V gene is TRBV6-5, the J gene TRBJ1-5; possibly TRBD1 or TRBD2 for D (5 bases each). The closer fit of TRBJ2-3 to the DNA end suggests the J call may be wrong. From germline, CDR1 is MNHEY and CDR2 SVGAGI. The CDR3 has 13 residues. CDR3 sequence: CASSYGGRQPQYF. CDR3 DNA sequence: TGTGCCAGCAGTTATGGGGGAAGACAGCCCCAGTATTTT.

The V gene is TRBV18, the J gene TRBJ2-1; D is possibly TRBD2 (6 bases). Per the germline V gene, CDR1 is KGHSH and CDR2 is LQKENI. This CDR3 comprises 15 residues. The germline V and J ends were trimmed by 0 bases and 3 bases, with 9 bases remaining between them. The CDR3: CASSPPGLGYNEQFF. In DNA, the CDR3 is TGTGCCAGCTCACCACCGGGACTCGGCTACAATGAGCAGTTCTTC.

This clonotype was detected only a few times. The CDR3 is CASSWGTDSNQPQHF. The DNA for the CDR3 is TGTGCCAGCAGTTGGGGGACAGATAGCAATCAGCCCCAGCATTTT. The rearrangement uses TRBV6-2 or TRBV6-3 and TRBJ1-5, with TRBD1 identical over 7 bases. This CDR3 comprises 15 residues. J was trimmed by 0 bases and V by 4 bases; bases with no gene match: 3. In germline, CDR1 is MNHEY, CDR2 SVGEGT.

The chain has TRBV7-2 and TRBJ2-1, with 9 positions matching TRBD1. Germline V gene lookup returns CDR1 SGHTA and CDR2 FQGNSA. The CDR3 extends over 14 amino acids. Trimming took 5 bases from V and 6 from J; bases not matched to a gene: 5. The CDR3 here is CASSTGTGFNEQFF. The CDR3 nucleotides are TGTGCCAGCAGCACCGGGACAGGGTTCAATGAGCAGTTCTTC.

This chain joins TRBV7-8 and TRBJ2-5; maybe TRBD2 (6 bases). Germline V gene lookup returns CDR1 SGHVS and CDR2 FQNEAQ. The CDR3 loop spans 11 amino acids. V lost 5 bases and J 10 bases, leaving 11 bases between the germline ends. This CDR3 is CASSQLGGQYF. CDR3 in DNA: TGTGCCAGCAGCCAGTTGGGGGGCCAGTACTTC.

The V gene is TRBV20-1, the J gene TRBJ2-7, with 14 nucleotides matching TRBD2. V lost 3 bases, J lost 9 bases, and 10 bases stayed unmatched. This CDR3 comprises 15 residues. Germline assignment: CDR1 DFQATT and CDR2 SNEGSKA (reference sequence). CDR3 coding DNA: TGCAGTGCTAGGGAGACTAGCGGGAGGGTTGGTGTGCAGTACTTC. Translation gives CSARETSGRVGVQYF.

The chain has TRBV28 and TRBJ1-2; D not certain. This CDR3 is built from 13 residues. The germline V and J ends were trimmed by 3 bases and 3 bases, with 8 bases remaining between them. Germline CDR1 MDHEN, CDR2 SYDVKM. The DNA of the CDR3 is TGTGCCAGCAGTTTTGGGCCTGACTATGGCTACACCTTC. Protein product: CASSFGPDYGYTF.

The rearrangement uses TRBV6-2 or TRBV6-3 and TRBJ2-2, with unresolved D. Trimming left V 3 bases short and J 5 bases short, with 13 bases between. This CDR3 has 15 amino acids. Germline values: CDR1 MNHEY, CDR2 SVGEGT. CDR3 DNA: TGTGCCAGCAGTTATGGGAAGACTGAAACCGGGGAGCTGTTTTTT. It is translated as CASSYGKTETGELFF.

In its sample, this clonotype was seen once. The chain carries TRBV7-3 and TRBJ2-1; TRBD2 aligns across 11 bases. This CDR3 contains 20 residues. Trimming cost V 1 base and J 1 base; bases outside gene matches: 12. The germline V gene has CDR1 SGHTA and CDR2 FQGTGA. The CDR3 DNA reads TGTGCCAGCAGCTTAAATCCTAGCGGGAGGCAAACCCAATCCTACAATGAGCAGTTCTTC. Translated, it gives CASSLNPSGRQTQSYNEQFF.

The J gene is TRBJ2-5, the V gene TRBV2; D call uncertain. The V and J ends lost 2 bases and 2 bases respectively, with 15 bases between them. Germline loops: CDR1 SNHLY, CDR2 FYNNEI. This CDR3 has 16 residues. DNA of the CDR3: TGTGCCAGCAGTGAATTTTTGGCAGGAAGTCAAGAGACCCAGTACTTC. Amino acids: CASSEFLAGSQETQYF.

The chain couples TRBV28 to TRBJ1-2; tentatively, D is TRBD1 (5 bases). Trimming pared 5 bases from V and 2 bases from J, leaving 12 bases between. The germline CDR1 and CDR2 sequences are MDHEN and SYDVKM. The CDR3 loop spans 14 amino acids. The CDR3, as DNA: TGTGCCAGCAGTCCGTCAGGGTGGAACTATGGCTACACCTTC. As protein: CASSPSGWNYGYTF.

The chain has TRBV7-2 and TRBJ2-1; D is undetermined. V lost 2 bases, J lost 9 bases, and 11 bases lay in between. Germline V lookup: CDR1 SGHTA, CDR2 FQGNSA. The CDR3 covers 13 residues. The CDR3 loop is CASSLLRDIEQFF. CDR3 in DNA: TGTGCCAGCAGCTTACTGCGCGACATTGAGCAGTTCTTC.

The chain links TRBV19 to TRBJ2-2; weak D call: TRBD1 (6 bases). The V and J ends lost 5 bases and 1 base respectively, with 14 bases between them. There are 16 residues in the CDR3. CDR1 and CDR2 (germline): LNHDA, SQIVND (reference sequence). The CDR3 region has the DNA TGTGCCAGTAGTCCCCGTGGGGGCCTGAACACCGGGGAGCTGTTTTTT. This gives the protein CASSPRGGLNTGELFF.

This clonotype was seen a single time. V is TRBV4-1 and J is TRBJ1-2, with 7 bases matching TRBD1. This CDR3 is built from 14 residues. CDR1 and CDR2 (germline): MGHRA, YSYEKL. The V gene end was trimmed by 2 bases and the J gene end by 4 bases; junction bases not matched to a gene: 4. CDR3 bases: TGCGCCAGCAGCCAACCGGGACAGACCTATGGCTACACCTTC. It encodes CASSQPGQTYGYTF.